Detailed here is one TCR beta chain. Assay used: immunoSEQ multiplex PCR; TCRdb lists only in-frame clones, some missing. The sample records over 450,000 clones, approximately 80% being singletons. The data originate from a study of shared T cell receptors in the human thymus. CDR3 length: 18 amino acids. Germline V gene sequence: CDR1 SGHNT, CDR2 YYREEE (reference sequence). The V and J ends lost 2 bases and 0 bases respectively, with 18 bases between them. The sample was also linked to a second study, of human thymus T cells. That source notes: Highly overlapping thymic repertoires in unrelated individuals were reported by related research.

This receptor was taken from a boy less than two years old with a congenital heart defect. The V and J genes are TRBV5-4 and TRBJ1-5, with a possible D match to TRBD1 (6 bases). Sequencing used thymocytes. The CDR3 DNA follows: TGTGCCAGCAGCTTTCAGGACAGAAGAAATTATAGCAATCAGCCCCAGCATTTT. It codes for CASSFQDRRNYSNQPQHF.